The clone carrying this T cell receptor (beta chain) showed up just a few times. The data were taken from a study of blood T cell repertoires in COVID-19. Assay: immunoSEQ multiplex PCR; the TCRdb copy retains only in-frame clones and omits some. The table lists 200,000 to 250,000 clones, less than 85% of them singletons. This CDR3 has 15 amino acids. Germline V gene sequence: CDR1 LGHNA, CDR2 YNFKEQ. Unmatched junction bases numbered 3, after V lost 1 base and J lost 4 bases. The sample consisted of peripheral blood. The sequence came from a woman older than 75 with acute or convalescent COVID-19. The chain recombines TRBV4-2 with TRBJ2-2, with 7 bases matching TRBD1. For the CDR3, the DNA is TGTGCCAGCAGCCAAGGTGGACAGGTCACCGGGGAGCTGTTTTTT. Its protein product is CASSQGGQVTGELFF.